This T cell receptor beta chain was identified during a study of neoadjuvant anti-PD-1 for oral cavity cancer. Germline assignment: CDR1 MNHEY and CDR2 SVGAGI. Deletions cut 1 base from V and 2 bases from J, with 3 bases between. This CDR3 region has 14 residues. The data were produced by immunoSEQ multiplex PCR, yet TCRdb's version contains in-frame clones alone and is incomplete. Of about 9,200 clones in the sample, more than 55% were seen once. Time point defined: after neoadjuvant nivolumab, at surgical resection. The rearrangement links TRBV6-5 to TRBJ2-6; the D is unclear. The origin of this receptor is a person aged 35-79 years with oral cavity squamous cell carcinoma. The starting material was tumor tissue, obtained after nivolumab (anti-PD-1) treatment. For the CDR3, the DNA is TGTGCCAGCAGTTACTGGCCTGGGGCCAACGTCCTGACTTTC. Translating it yields CASSYWPGANVLTF.